A selection of T cell receptor beta chains follows, all from one sample in a study of PD-1 blockade in classical Hodgkin lymphoma. Profiled with immunoSEQ multiplex PCR; TCRdb holds only in-frame clones, not every one. The repertoire holds under 20,000 clones, with less than 85% as singletons. Sample: peripheral blood mononuclear cells (PBMCs), taken before the fourth cycle of nivolumab. These receptors came from a human donor with classical Hodgkin lymphoma. Both conserved end residues are part of each CDR3. Fields, in order: D gene, V gene, J gene, clone size, CDR3 protein, CDR3 DNA. D genes are given only for firm matches. A row's size may be missing; if present it is once, few, many or a size class.

>-|TRBV27|TRBJ1-6|-
CASSYTFGGSPLHF
TGTGCCAGCAGCTACACTTTCGGGGGGTCACCCCTCCACTTT
>-|TRBV11-2|TRBJ1-1|-
CASSFSQGNTEAFF
TGTGCCAGCAGCTTCAGCCAGGGGAACACTGAAGCTTTCTTT
>-|TRBV6-1|TRBJ2-7|-
CASSEQGRYEQYF
TGTGCCAGCAGTGAACAGGGGAGGTACGAGCAGTACTTC
>-|TRBV2|TRBJ2-7|once
CASNPAYEQYF
TGTGCCAGCAATCCAGCTTACGAGCAGTACTTC
>-|TRBV19|TRBJ1-1|-
CASTRMAEAFF
TGTGCCAGTACAAGGATGGCTGAAGCTTTCTTT
>-|TRBV11-3|TRBJ2-2|-
CASSSRVSGELFF
TGTGCCAGCAGCTCCAGGGTTTCCGGGGAGCTGTTTTTT
>-|TRBV5-6|TRBJ1-1|medium-sized
CASSLGETYTEAFF
TGTGCCAGCAGCTTGGGGGAAACATACACTGAAGCTTTCTTT
>-|TRBV19|TRBJ1-1|-
CASMRGVGTEAFF
TGTGCCAGTATGAGGGGAGTTGGAACTGAAGCTTTCTTT
>-|TRBV10-2|TRBJ1-3|-
CASSKGPAGNTIYF
TGCGCCAGCAGTAAGGGGCCGGCTGGAAACACCATATATTTT
>TRBD1|TRBV19|TRBJ2-2|-
CASSIGPRQGIGYYTGELFF
TGTGCCAGTAGTATAGGGCCGAGACAGGGGATAGGGTACTACACCGGGGAGCTGTTTTTT
>-|TRBV11-2|TRBJ1-2|-
CASSNTWAGDTGYTF
TGTGCCAGCAGCAACACTTGGGCAGGGGACACTGGCTACACCTTC
>-|TRBV11-2|TRBJ2-5|-
CASSSGTLVGETQYF
TGTGCCAGCAGCTCCGGGACCCTAGTGGGGGAGACCCAGTACTTC
>-|TRBV2|TRBJ1-2|-
CASSEARGDGYTF
TGTGCCAGCAGTGAAGCGAGAGGAGATGGCTACACCTTC
>TRBD2|TRBV2|TRBJ2-3|medium-sized
CASSESTAAGSTDTQYF
TGTGCCAGCAGCGAGAGTACTGCAGCGGGGAGCACAGATACGCAGTATTTT
>TRBD2|TRBV7-9|TRBJ2-3|few
CASSLGSGALSTDTQYF
TGTGCCAGCAGCTTAGGTAGCGGGGCTCTTAGCACAGATACGCAGTATTTT
>-|TRBV4-3|TRBJ2-7|-
CASSQDLVAREQYF
TGCGCCAGCAGCCAAGATCTCGTGGCGAGGGAGCAGTACTTC
>TRBD1|TRBV20-1|TRBJ2-1|-
CRQDRGNEQFF
TGCAGGCAGGACAGGGGAAATGAGCAGTTCTTC
>-|TRBV2|TRBJ2-7|-
CAIQGYEQYF
TGTGCCATCCAGGGTTACGAGCAGTACTTC
>-|TRBV11-2|TRBJ2-7|once
CASSLVGDQYF
TGTGCCAGCAGCTTAGTTGGGGACCAGTACTTC
>TRBD2|TRBV7-9|TRBJ2-1|-
CASSLDRLAESSYNEQFF
TGTGCCAGCAGCTTAGACAGACTAGCGGAGAGCTCCTACAATGAGCAGTTCTTC
>-|TRBV10-2|TRBJ2-7|-
CASSDVRVTYEQYF
TGCGCCAGCAGTGATGTCCGAGTCACCTACGAGCAGTACTTC
>-|TRBV5-1|TRBJ1-1|-
CASSLQGGSVTEAFF
TGCGCCAGCAGCCTACAAGGGGGGTCGGTCACTGAAGCTTTCTTT
>-|TRBV21-1|TRBJ2-6|-
CASKAAPAGANVLTF
TGTGCCAGCAAAGCAGCGCCGGCCGGGGCCAACGTCCTGACTTTC
>-|TRBV19|TRBJ1-1|-
CASSIGTENTEAFF
TGTGCCAGTAGTATCGGGACTGAGAACACTGAAGCTTTCTTT
>-|TRBV6-6|TRBJ2-1|medium-sized
CASRGISYNEQFF
TGTGCCAGCAGAGGGATCTCCTACAATGAGCAGTTCTTC
>-|TRBV9|TRBJ1-2|few
CASSADRFGNYGYTF
TGTGCCAGCAGCGCAGACAGGTTTGGCAACTATGGCTACACCTTC
>-|TRBV6-6|TRBJ2-7|-
CASSYAGTATYEQYF
TGTGCCAGCAGTTACGCCGGGACGGCGACCTACGAGCAGTACTTC
>-|TRBV6-5|TRBJ2-5|-
CAAGWAGVGETQYF
TGTGCCGCAGGTTGGGCAGGGGTCGGAGAGACCCAGTACTTC
>-|TRBV2|TRBJ2-3|-
CAGFGGGDNTQYF
TGTGCCGGCTTTGGGGGAGGCGATAATACGCAGTATTTT
>-|TRBV5-4|TRBJ2-3|few
CASSLAVNDADTQYF
TGTGCCAGCAGCCTCGCGGTCAACGACGCAGATACGCAGTATTTT
>TRBD1|TRBV6-5|TRBJ2-7|-
CASSSDRDPYEQYF
TGTGCCAGCAGTTCGGACAGGGACCCCTACGAGCAGTACTTC
>-|TRBV7-2|TRBJ1-5|few
CASSLVGGSNQPQHF
TGTGCCAGCAGCCTAGTCGGAGGGAGCAATCAGCCCCAGCATTTT
>-|TRBV5-1|TRBJ1-2|medium-sized
CASRLSLGREYGYTF
TGCGCCAGCAGACTTAGCTTAGGGAGGGAGTATGGCTACACCTTC
>-|TRBV29-1|TRBJ1-1|-
CSVGSQSSNTEAFF
TGCAGCGTTGGATCTCAGAGCTCGAACACTGAAGCTTTCTTT
>TRBD2|TRBV5-1|TRBJ2-1|-
CASTVAGGRNEQFF
TGCGCCAGCACCGTAGCGGGGGGGCGGAATGAGCAGTTCTTC
>-|TRBV6-1|TRBJ2-7|-
CASSVREAYYEQYF
TGTGCCAGCAGTGTGAGGGAGGCCTACTACGAGCAGTACTTC
>-|TRBV14|TRBJ2-2|once
CASSHLLGTTGELFF
TGTGCCAGCAGCCACCTACTAGGAACTACCGGGGAGCTGTTTTTT